The sequence of this T cell receptor beta chain was determined in a study of blood T cell repertoires in COVID-19. Study-level information: The study drew acute and convalescent COVID-19 samples from the United States, Italy and Spain. The cDNA or gDNA used as material had been derived from T cells, B-cell-depleted T cells, or PBMCs.

V shed 1 base and J 1 base; nucleotides not matched to a gene: 2. CDR1 is SGHDT, CDR2 YYEEEE, per germline. The CDR3 totals 16 residues. Source study methods: Researchers report that nucleated cell counts were estimated from reference gene primer amplification. Assay used: immunoSEQ multiplex PCR; TCRdb lists only in-frame clones, some missing. V and J calls and clone size follow that table, whereas D and trimming were derived from the DNA. This sample carries under 450,000 clones, around 88% of them seen once, and the ten largest clones take roughly 13%. This TCR came from a woman aged 45-65 years with COVID-19, enrolled during active disease. Sequencing was done on a sample of peripheral blood. The V and J genes are TRBV5-6 and TRBJ1-5, with 10 bases matching TRBD1. The CDR3, as DNA: TGTGCCAGCAGCTTGCGGGACAGGGGAAGCAATCAGCCCCAGCATTTT. It is translated as CASSLRDRGSNQPQHF.